This TCR beta chain was recovered during a study of shared clonotypes between healthy human individuals. Study at large: Plates per donor: three CD4 naive, three CD4 memory, two CD8 naive, one CD8 memory.

Germline CDR1 is LGHNA and CDR2 is YSLEER. CDR3 size: 15 residues. The ends were cut back, 0 bases at V and 2 bases at J, with 9 bases in the middle. When replicate PCRs were run on sorted subsets, they used 200 to 250 ng DNA, some 33,000 T cell genomes. In the original workflow: Sequence data from immunoSEQ were junction-only and lacked quality scores; consequently, filtering differed. The method was immunoSEQ multiplex PCR; TCRdb's version includes in-frame clones alone and lacks a portion of them. From that table come the V and J calls and clone size; the DNA was used to work out D and trimming. Of about 820,000 clones listed, around 92% are singletons. Naive CD8 cells, CD45RO-negative and positively selected for CCR7, excluded terminally differentiated effector memory CD45RA+ cells.

V usage is TRBV4-3 and J usage is TRBJ2-3; D remains ambiguous. Sample: naive CD8+ T cells sorted from blood. The TCR originated in a young man in good health. CDR3 sequence: CASSQDSKATDTQYF. The CDR3 coding sequence is TGCGCCAGCAGCCAAGATAGCAAGGCCACAGATACGCAGTATTTT.